The 12 T cell receptor beta chains listed next were all sequenced from one sample in a study of shared clonotypes between healthy human individuals. Sequencing used immunoSEQ multiplex PCR; TCRdb keeps in-frame clones, though not all of them. Here the sample spans 2 million to 2.5 million clones, 85% to 95% being singletons. The sample was naive CD4+ T cells sorted from blood. Described subset: CD45RA+ positively selected. The receptors shown here come from a man aged 18 to 30 in good health.

This clone was detected once. The chain combines TRBV2 with TRBJ2-7; D not certain. The CDR3 consists of 13 residues. Germline V gives CDR1 SNHLY, CDR2 FYNNEI. V was shortened by 2 bases and J by 3 bases, with 8 bases between the two germline ends. DNA of the CDR3: TGTGCCAGCAGTGAACGGCCAGTCTACGAGCAGTACTTC. It codes for CASSERPVYEQYF.

V and J are TRBV10-3 and TRBJ2-5, with D perhaps matching TRBD1 (6 bases). CDR3 length: 12 amino acids. The germline V gene has CDR1 ENHRY and CDR2 SYGVKD. Trimming took off 3 bases at V and 4 bases at J, with 6 bases between the two ends. The CDR3 sequence: CAISDRGETQYF. CDR3 DNA sequence: TGTGCCATCAGTGACAGGGGAGAGACCCAGTACTTC.

A note on this clone: Other DNA variants within this sample encode the same CDR3. This chain uses TRBV4-1 with TRBJ1-1; D unclear. The germline V gene encodes CDR1 MGHRA and CDR2 YSYEKL. The ends were cut back, 1 base at V and 1 base at J, with 7 bases in the middle. This CDR3 comprises 14 residues. For the CDR3, the DNA is TGCGCCAGCAGCCAAGTCCCAGGGAACACTGAAGCTTTCTTT. Translation: CASSQVPGNTEAFF.

The chain joins TRBV18 to TRBJ1-2, with D uncertain. The CDR3 totals 14 residues. The germline V gene encodes CDR1 KGHSH and CDR2 LQKENI. V lost 3 bases to trimming and J lost 2 bases, with 10 bases between them. The CDR3 DNA sequence: TGTGCCAGCTCACCCACTCCCGGGAACTATGGCTACACCTTC. Its translation: CASSPTPGNYGYTF.

The DNA of the CDR3 is TGTGCCAGCAGCTTAAGAAGGGAAGGGGAGCAGTACTTC. Protein product: CASSLRREGEQYF. The chain is built from TRBV5-4 and TRBJ2-7; D not resolved. The CDR3 contains 13 residues. Germline CDR1 reads SGHNT; CDR2 reads YYREEE (reference sequence). V shed 2 bases and J shed 7 bases, with 13 bases lying between them. Variable domain in full (rest from reference TRBV5-4 and TRBJ2-7): ETGVTQSPTHLIKTRGQQVTLRCSSQSGHNTVSWYQQALGQGPQFIFQYYREEENGRGNFPPRFSGLQFPNYSSELNVNALELDDSALYLCASSLRREGEQYFGPGTRLTVT.

The rearrangement uses TRBV10-2 and TRBJ2-2; 7 bases fit TRBD2. V shed 3 bases and J 1 base; nucleotides not matched to a gene: 8. The CDR3 extends over 17 amino acids. In germline, CDR1 is WSHSY, CDR2 SAAADI. CDR3: CASSDRASGQNTGELFF. DNA for the CDR3: TGCGCCAGCAGTGATAGGGCTAGCGGCCAGAACACCGGGGAGCTGTTTTTT.

CDR3 in DNA: TGTGCCAGCAGCCAAACGAGCTCCTATAATTCACCCCTCCACTTT. Translating it yields CASSQTSSYNSPLHF. This chain joins TRBV12-1 and TRBJ1-6. TRBV12-1 is a pseudogene. The CDR3 extends over 15 amino acids.

This clone was observed once. The chain uses TRBV4-1 and TRBJ2-3; possible D gene TRBD2, 5 bases. Germline loops: CDR1 MGHRA, CDR2 YSYEKL. V was trimmed by 4 bases and J by 1 base, leaving 12 bases between them. This CDR3 region has 15 residues. The CDR3 DNA reads as TGCGCCAGCAGCCGTCTAGCCCGGGGCACAGATACGCAGTATTTT. Translated, it gives CASSRLARGTDTQYF.

The sample holds a few counts of this clone. The chain carries TRBV11-2 and TRBJ2-3; D perhaps matches TRBD2 (5 bases). Germline assignment: CDR1 SGHAT and CDR2 FQNNGV. The CDR3 is 15 residues long. Trimming removed 3 bases from V and 2 bases from J, with 12 bases in between. CDR3 region: CASSLALAATDTQYF. CDR3 DNA sequence: TGTGCCAGCAGCTTGGCGCTAGCCGCCACAGATACGCAGTATTTT.

J is TRBJ2-3 and V is TRBV2; 12 positions agree with TRBD2. The CDR3 has 16 residues. With 4 bases clipped from V and 2 bases from J, the junction kept 4 bases outside the gene matches. Germline V gene sequence: CDR1 SNHLY, CDR2 FYNNEI. Written as DNA, the CDR3 is TGTGCCAGCAGTGGGACTAGCGGGGTCCCCACAGATACGCAGTATTTT. Protein: CASSGTSGVPTDTQYF.

About this clone itself: Other DNA sequences within the sample encode an identical CDR3. The chain joins TRBV7-2 to TRBJ1-1; D remains ambiguous. The V end was cut by 1 base, the J end by 2 bases, with 8 bases between. CDR3 length equals 14 residues. Germline V CDR1 and CDR2: SGHTA, FQGNSA. The CDR3 loop is CASSLGQLNTEAFF. In nucleotides, the CDR3 is TGTGCCAGCAGCTTAGGCCAGTTAAACACTGAAGCTTTCTTT.

The rearrangement joins TRBV5-6 to TRBJ1-2; TRBD1 matches at 7 bases. CDR1 is SGHDT and CDR2 is YYEEEE in the germline V gene. The CDR3 runs 14 residues. V dropped 5 bases and J dropped 8; count of bases not matched to a gene: 12. The CDR3 here is CASRPDRARGGYTF. Here the CDR3 DNA reads TGTGCCAGCAGACCTGACAGGGCGAGGGGAGGCTACACCTTC.